A selection of T cell receptor beta chains follows, all from one sample in a study of shared clonotypes between healthy human individuals. Repertoires were generated with immunoSEQ multiplex PCR, while TCRdb's copy carries only in-frame clones and drops some. The sample lists millions of clones, approximately 93% occurring once. Sequenced: naive CD4+ T cells from PBMCs. The receptors here all came from a man aged 18 to 29 in good health. Some clones in this sample may be carry-over from other donors' samples. Each CDR3 is given without its conserved first and last residue. Fields, in order: V gene, J gene, CDR3 protein.

V: TRBV18; J: TRBJ1-2; CDR3: ASSPTGATNYGYT
V: TRBV18; J: TRBJ1-5; CDR3: ASSPLSDQPQH
V: TRBV19; J: TRBJ2-1; CDR3: ASSIRYRGRGNEQF
V: TRBV10-1; J: TRBJ1-1; CDR3: ASTTPPTGGVVRNTEAF
V: TRBV19; J: TRBJ1-5; CDR3: ASTGGRAKDSNQPQH
V: TRBV30; J: TRBJ2-7; CDR3: AWSKRTGPGGEQY
V: TRBV2; J: TRBJ1-5; CDR3: ASSDRSRMQPQH
V: TRBV5-8; J: TRBJ1-1; CDR3: ASSPEWVNAEAF
V: TRBV7-9; J: TRBJ2-3; CDR3: ASSLNQRTSTDTQY
V: TRBV4-1; J: TRBJ2-1; CDR3: ASSQVKAGGRYNEQF
V: TRBV28; J: TRBJ1-2; CDR3: ASKPDLQLYYGYT
V: TRBV5-1; J: TRBJ2-4; CDR3: ASSLGTLAKNIQY
V: TRBV4-1; J: TRBJ1-5; CDR3: ASSLRQGADSNQPQH
V: TRBV18; J: TRBJ1-2; CDR3: ASSPQGANYGYT
V: TRBV27; J: TRBJ2-4; CDR3: ASSPRGTSLVY
V: TRBV5-1; J: TRBJ2-7; CDR3: ASSLRTGSTYEQY
V: TRBV4-3; J: TRBJ1-5; CDR3: ASSQGAGGRQPQH
V: TRBV7-2; J: TRBJ1-5; CDR3: ASSNRVSQPQH
V: TRBV4-3; J: TRBJ1-2; CDR3: ASSQVVGAGYT
V: TRBV2; J: TRBJ2-7; CDR3: ASSEGVTRASYEQY
V: TRBV21-1; J: TRBJ1-2; CDR3: ASSFPGSNYGYT
V: TRBV30; J: TRBJ2-3; CDR3: AKREGRGTDTQY
V: TRBV7-2; J: TRBJ2-5; CDR3: ASSLGSGALLAETQY
V: TRBV27; J: TRBJ2-2; CDR3: ASKVQRGNTGELF
V: TRBV28; J: TRBJ2-4; CDR3: ASREGLAKNIQY
V: TRBV28; J: TRBJ1-1; CDR3: ASSSQGAGLAEAF
V: TRBV11-3; J: TRBJ2-3; CDR3: ASSHPGGTQY
V: TRBV5-1; J: TRBJ2-1; CDR3: ASSSGPTPYNEQF
V: TRBV19; J: TRBJ2-1; CDR3: ASRTSGSNEQF
V: TRBV5-1; J: TRBJ1-2; CDR3: ASSLGRSLTYGYT
V: TRBV5-5; J: TRBJ1-1; CDR3: ASSPALRDSNTEAF
V: TRBV15; J: TRBJ1-4; CDR3: ATSRGTGEKLF
V: TRBV27; J: TRBJ2-3; CDR3: ASRKGLAGGTDTQY
V: TRBV4-2; J: TRBJ1-3; CDR3: ASSIGQGPNGNTIY
V: TRBV5-1; J: TRBJ2-2; CDR3: ASSPTVGNTGELF
V: TRBV7-8; J: TRBJ1-5; CDR3: ASSPGQGVINQPQH
V: TRBV5-1; J: TRBJ1-1; CDR3: ASRGGEGARGTEAF
V: TRBV11-2; J: TRBJ2-7; CDR3: ASSSGVGPSYEQY
V: TRBV19; J: TRBJ2-6; CDR3: ASSMLAGTSGANVLT
V: TRBV10-3; J: TRBJ2-7; CDR3: AISESGSGTNYEQY
V: TRBV27; J: TRBJ2-6; CDR3: ASSLLRNRGGGANVLT
V: TRBV30; J: TRBJ2-7; CDR3: AWSPGTSGSPRQY
V: TRBV27; J: TRBJ2-3; CDR3: ASSLLARERGDTQY
V: TRBV7-8; J: TRBJ2-7; CDR3: ASSPKGKSHLYEQY
V: TRBV18; J: TRBJ2-7; CDR3: ASSPGDEQY
V: TRBV30; J: TRBJ1-3; CDR3: AWSVRGAGNTIY
V: TRBV2; J: TRBJ2-2; CDR3: ASNLGQGFGELF
V: TRBV7-8; J: TRBJ1-5; CDR3: ASSPQHSRTGSNQPQH
V: TRBV9; J: TRBJ2-1; CDR3: ASSVEGGTSVYEQF
V: TRBV9; J: TRBJ1-2; CDR3: ASSPSRDRLNYGYT
V: TRBV7-9; J: TRBJ1-2; CDR3: ASSLAVNDYT
V: TRBV6-6; J: TRBJ1-1; CDR3: ASSYQGEGTEAF